This TCR beta chain was identified during a study of blood T cell repertoires in COVID-19. This clone showed up just a few times. The assay was immunoSEQ multiplex PCR, and TCRdb's table has in-frame clones only and misses some. The sample gives about 40,000 clones, 90% to 95% of which show up once; approximately 15% is in the top ten. This receptor was identified in a woman aged 30 to 39 in a cohort sampled during active COVID-19. Input material: peripheral blood.

CDR3 amino acids: CASSQDRALAGGDTQYF. CDR3 nucleotides: TGTGCCAGCAGCCAAGATAGGGCACTAGCGGGTGGGGATACGCAGTATTTT. V is TRBV3-1 (or the pseudogene TRBV3-2) and J is TRBJ2-3; 9 bases match TRBD2. V shed 0 bases, J shed 6 bases, and the junction held 10 bases outside the gene matches. The CDR3 spans 17 residues. The V gene's germline CDR1 is LGHDT and CDR2 YNNKEL (reference sequence).